Below, 18 T cell receptor beta chains from the same sample are listed, as sequenced in a study of regulatory and conventional T cells in RAG deficiency. Genomic DNA came from blood regulatory T cells gated CD4+ CD25-high CD127-low. Produced via immunoSEQ multiplex PCR; TCRdb's table is partial and in-frame only. Of some 19,000 clones in the sample, approximately 90% were seen once. These same records also appear under a second study, on regulatory T cells. That investigation notes: Amplification used 52 TRBV primers and 13 TRBJ primers.

Source material: Tregs sorted from blood. The receptors shown here come from a human donor in good health.

The chain recombines TRBV19 with TRBJ2-6, with TRBD1 identical over 11 bases. V shed 8 bases and J 3 bases; nucleotides not matched to a gene: 3. The CDR3 runs to 15 residues. Germline CDR1 LNHDA, CDR2 SQIVND (reference sequence). DNA for the CDR3: TGTGCCAGTGAGGACAGGGGGCTTGGGGCCAACGTCCTGACTTTC. Its protein is CASEDRGLGANVLTF.

The genes are TRBV29-1 and TRBJ2-3; D call uncertain. V lost 6 bases, J lost 6 bases, and 25 bases lay in between. Germline V gives CDR1 SQVTM, CDR2 ANQGSEA. The CDR3 length is 16 residues. CDR3 bases: TGCAGCGTCTTGAAAAAGGGTAATGTAGGGCTCGATACGCAGTATTTT. This gives the protein CSVLKKGNVGLDTQYF.

In this sample, this clone turned up once. The V gene is TRBV28, the J gene TRBJ1-6; no reliable D call. This CDR3 has 12 residues. Germline lookup yields CDR1 MDHEN and CDR2 SYDVKM. Between the trimmed V and J ends, which lost 3 bases and 7 bases, there was a span of 4 bases. CDR3 protein: CASSFPNSPLHF. The CDR3 DNA sequence: TGTGCCAGCAGTTTCCCCAATTCACCCCTCCACTTT.

The chain joins TRBV10-1 to TRBJ1-1; 9 nucleotides agree with TRBD1. The V gene's germline CDR1 is WNHNN and CDR2 SYGVQD (reference sequence). There are 15 residues in the CDR3. Trimming took 3 bases from V and 6 from J; bases not matched to a gene: 8. The CDR3: CASSESRTGAPEAFF. In nucleotides, the CDR3 is TGCGCCAGCAGTGAATCGCGGACAGGGGCCCCTGAAGCTTTCTTT.

The chain combines TRBV28 with TRBJ1-5; possibly TRBD1 for D (6 bases). CDR3 length: 15 amino acids. Trimming pared 5 bases from V and 1 base from J, leaving 12 bases between. In germline, CDR1 is MDHEN, CDR2 SYDVKM. CDR3: CASSPTGSSNQPQHF. The CDR3, as DNA: TGTGCCAGCAGTCCTACAGGGAGCAGCAATCAGCCCCAGCATTTT.

The CDR3 loop is CASSELQGTYGYTF. CDR3 in DNA: TGTGCCAGCAGTGAGCTACAGGGTACCTATGGCTACACCTTC. The chain is built from TRBV6-5 and TRBJ1-2, with D tentatively TRBD1 (6 bases). CDR1 is MNHEY and CDR2 is SVGAGI in the germline V gene. Trimming cost V 5 bases and J 4 bases, with 14 bases left between them. This CDR3 contains 14 residues.

The chain employs TRBV5-1 and TRBJ2-1; TRBD2 matches at 7 bases. Germline V gene lookup returns CDR1 SGHRS and CDR2 YFSETQ. The CDR3 has 16 residues. After removal of 0 bases from V and 1 base from J, the junction contained 4 bases not matched to a gene. The CDR3 sequence is CASSLGTRGSYNEQFF. The CDR3 nucleotides read TGCGCCAGCAGCTTGGGGACTAGAGGGTCCTACAATGAGCAGTTCTTC. The variable domain in full, completed from reference TRBV5-1 and TRBJ2-1, reads KAGVTQTPRYLIKTRGQQVTLSCSPISGHRSVSWYQQTPGQGLQFLFEYFSETQRNKGNFPGRFSGRQFSNSRSEMNVSTLELGDSALYLCASSLGTRGSYNEQFFGPGTRLTVL.

This sequence joins TRBV20-1 and TRBJ2-3; D unclear. This CDR3 is 11 amino acids long. The germline CDR1 and CDR2 sequences are DFQATT and SNEGSKA (reference sequence). Trimming cost V 1 base and J 6 bases, with 5 bases left between them. This CDR3 reads CSARGLDTQYF. Here the CDR3 DNA reads TGCAGTGCTAGAGGTCTTGATACGCAGTATTTT.

This clone showed up just a few times. The V gene is TRBV2, the J gene TRBJ2-5; 8 nucleotides agree with TRBD2. Losses at the gene ends were 4 bases for V and 5 bases for J; bases not matched to a gene: 6. The CDR3 runs to 14 residues. Per the germline V gene, CDR1 is SNHLY and CDR2 is FYNNEI. CDR3 loop: CASSAGLGWETQYF. The CDR3 DNA sequence: TGTGCCAGCAGTGCGGGACTAGGCTGGGAGACCCAGTACTTC. The whole variable domain, remainder taken from reference TRBV2 and TRBJ2-5, is EPEVTQTPSHQVTQMGQEVILRCVPISNHLYFYWYRQILGQKVEFLVSFYNNEISEKSEIFDDQFSVERPDGSNFTLKIRSTKLEDSAMYFCASSAGLGWETQYFGPGTRLLVL.

The CDR3 bases are TGCGCCAGCAGTGGTACACGGACCCTCGATGAGCAGTTCTTC. Translation gives CASSGTRTLDEQFF. J is TRBJ2-1 and V is TRBV10-1; no reliable D call. V shed 4 bases and J shed 8 bases, with 15 bases lying between them. The V gene's germline CDR1 is WNHNN and CDR2 SYGVQD (reference sequence). CDR3 length: 14 amino acids.

V gene TRBV6-9 combines with J gene TRBJ1-6; the D is unclear. V lost 6 bases and J lost 6, with 15 bases in between. The CDR3 extends over 15 amino acids. Germline V CDR1 and CDR2: MNHGY, SVAAGI. CDR3 sequence (DNA): TGTGCCAGCAGCCACTTCCAGTTAGGTAATTCACCCCTCCACTTT. This gives the protein CASSHFQLGNSPLHF.

The chain joins TRBV12-5 to TRBJ2-3; 9 positions agree with TRBD1. CDR1 and CDR2 from the germline V gene are LGHNT and FRNRAP. CDR3 size: 15 residues. V was clipped by 6 bases and J by 0 bases; unmatched bases: 4. The CDR3 nucleotides read TGTGCTAGTGGCACAGGGACAGGGAGCACAGATACGCAGTATTTT. It translates to CASGTGTGSTDTQYF. The whole variable domain, filled in from reference TRBV12-5 and TRBJ2-3, reads DARVTQTPRHKVTEMGQEVTMRCQPILGHNTVFWYRQTMMQGLELLAYFRNRAPLDDSGMPKDRFSAEMPDATLATLKIQPSEPRDSAVYFCASGTGTGSTDTQYFGPGTRLTVL.

CDR3 nucleotide sequence: TGTGCCAGCACCATGTACAATGAGCAGTTCTTC. Translating gives CASTMYNEQFF. V is TRBV2 and J is TRBJ2-1; no clear D. The V and J ends lost 7 bases and 4 bases respectively, with 5 bases between them. The CDR3 totals 11 residues. The V gene's germline CDR1 is SNHLY and CDR2 FYNNEI.

The chain couples TRBV7-8 to TRBJ1-3; D gene ambiguous. CDR1 SGHVS and CDR2 FQNEAQ come from the germline V gene. Trimming shortened V by 2 bases and J by 0 bases, and 14 bases separated the two germline ends. The CDR3 totals 17 residues. The CDR3 DNA is TGTGCCAGCAGCTTATTTACGGATTCTCTCTCTGGAAACACCATATATTTT. Translating it yields CASSLFTDSLSGNTIYF.

J is TRBJ2-1 and V is TRBV10-2, with 12 bases lining up with TRBD2. J gave up 10 bases and V 4 bases, and 8 bases lay outside the gene matches. In germline, CDR1 is WSHSY, CDR2 SAAADI. The CDR3 extends over 15 amino acids. Here the CDR3 reads CASSAGTSGYGEQFF. The CDR3 DNA reads TGCGCCAGCAGTGCCGGGACTAGCGGGTATGGCGAGCAGTTCTTC.

This clone showed up just a few times. The chain carries TRBV2 and TRBJ1-2; perhaps TRBD1 as D (5 bases). The CDR3 is made up of 14 amino acids. The V end lost 7 bases, the J end lost 3 bases, and 15 bases lay between the germline ends. Germline values: CDR1 SNHLY, CDR2 FYNNEI. CDR3 DNA sequence: TGTGCCAGCACTCCACCGGTAGGGGACTATGGCTACACCTTC. It codes for CASTPPVGDYGYTF.

The chain uses TRBV2 and TRBJ2-5; D is undetermined. The germline gives CDR1 SNHLY, CDR2 FYNNEI. With 5 bases removed from V and 1 base from J, the gap between germline ends came to 14 bases. This CDR3 region has 15 residues. Here the CDR3 DNA reads TGTGCCAGCAGTACCTTCACCATGTTCCAAGAGACCCAGTACTTC. It translates to CASSTFTMFQETQYF.

The gene calls are TRBV14 and TRBJ2-2; D is undetermined. The CDR3 sequence is 13 residues long. The germline gives CDR1 SGHDN, CDR2 FVKESK. Trimming shortened V by 0 bases and J by 6 bases, and 5 bases separated the two germline ends. CDR3 in amino acids: CASSQDLAGELFF. The CDR3 DNA reads as TGTGCCAGCAGCCAAGATTTAGCCGGGGAGCTGTTTTTT.